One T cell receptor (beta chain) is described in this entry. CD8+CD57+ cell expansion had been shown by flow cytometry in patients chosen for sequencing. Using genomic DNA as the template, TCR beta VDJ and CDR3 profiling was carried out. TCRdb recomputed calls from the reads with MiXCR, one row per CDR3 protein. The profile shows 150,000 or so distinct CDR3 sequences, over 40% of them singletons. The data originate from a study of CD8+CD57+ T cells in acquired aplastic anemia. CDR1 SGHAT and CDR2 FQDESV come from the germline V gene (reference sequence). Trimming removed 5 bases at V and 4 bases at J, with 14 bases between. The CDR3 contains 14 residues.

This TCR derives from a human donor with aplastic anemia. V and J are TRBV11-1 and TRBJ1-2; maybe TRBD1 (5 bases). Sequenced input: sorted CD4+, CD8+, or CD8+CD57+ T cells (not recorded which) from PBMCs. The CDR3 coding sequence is TGTGCCAGCAGCCACGGGGGGGATCGCTATGGCTACACCTTC. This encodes CASSHGGDRYGYTF.